These 13 T cell receptor beta chains were all obtained from the same sample, sequenced in a study of T cells in Graves' hyperthyroidism and ophthalmopathy (dated by TCRdb to about 2019). Libraries were prepared through multiplex PCR. The sequencer was an Illumina HiSeq 2000. The TCR beta CDR3 regions were amplified from RNA transcripts. The first round of RT-PCR for the TCR CDR3 was performed with the HTBI primer set and the Qiagen OneStep RT-PCR kit. TCRdb's own reprocessing of the public reads used fastp at Q25 and MiXCR and kept productive beta chains. Entries are consolidated by CDR3 protein sequence, retaining the most common genes and DNA. The sample data list roughly 530,000 distinct CDR3 sequences, and 17% of these were observed just once. Roughly 18% of the sample goes to the ten largest clones. Sequencing was carried out using blood. The source of these receptors is a young woman with Graves' ophthalmopathy.

This clonotype showed up many times. V and J are TRBV7-8 and TRBJ2-1, with 11 bases identical to TRBD2. Germline assignment: CDR1 SGHVS and CDR2 FQNEAQ. V lost 5 bases and J lost 2; bases outside the gene matches: 5. This CDR3 spans 16 amino acids. The CDR3 DNA is TGTGCCAGCAGCAAACTAGCGGGAGTAGCCTACAATGAGCAGTTCTTC. Residues: CASSKLAGVAYNEQFF.

The J gene is TRBJ1-4, the V gene TRBV11-2, with 8 bases matching TRBD1. V was clipped by 4 bases and J by 4 bases; unmatched bases: 17. The CDR3 spans 19 residues. The V gene's germline CDR1 is SGHAT and CDR2 FQNNGV. The CDR3 spells CASSSDRGGLGPINEKLFF. The CDR3 nucleotides read TGTGCCAGCAGCTCTGACAGGGGAGGATTGGGGCCGATTAATGAAAAACTGTTTTTT.

This clonotype has more than one count but fewer than ten. The rearrangement joins TRBV7-2 to TRBJ2-1; D unclear. The germline CDR1 and CDR2 sequences are SGHTA and FQGNSA. This CDR3 comprises 14 residues. Trimming took off 1 base at V and 4 bases at J, with 8 bases between the two ends. The CDR3 protein is CASSLDEVYNEQFF. For the CDR3, the DNA is TGTGCCAGCAGCTTAGATGAAGTGTACAATGAGCAGTTCTTC.

This clonotype was seen a handful of times. J is TRBJ1-3 and V is TRBV2, with D perhaps matching TRBD1 (5 bases). Germline assignment: CDR1 SNHLY and CDR2 FYNNEI. The CDR3 loop spans 16 amino acids. V was pared by 5 bases and J by 0 bases, with 14 bases between. The CDR3 DNA reads as TGTGCCAGCAGTCCCGGGGCCCCAAGCTCTGGAAACACCATATATTTT. It specifies CASSPGAPSSGNTIYF.

This clonotype was seen only a few times. Its ends do not fully match the called genes, so a read error is possible. This chain joins TRBV9 and TRBJ1-2; D is perhaps TRBD1 (6 bases). The length of the CDR3 is 14 residues. Germline V gives CDR1 SGDLS, CDR2 YYNGEE. The CDR3 DNA follows: TGTGCCAGCAGTTCCGGACAGTTCGGGTATGGCTACGCCTTC. Residues: CASSSGQFGYGYAF.

This clonotype has only a few counts. The chain joins TRBV4-1 to TRBJ2-2; D is unresolved. The CDR3 contains 15 residues. The V end was cut by 2 bases, the J end by 1 base, with 8 bases between. Germline V CDR1 and CDR2: MGHRA, YSYEKL. The chain's CDR3 is CASSQTTENTGELFF. The CDR3 bases are TGCGCCAGCAGCCAAACCACAGAGAACACCGGGGAGCTGTTTTTT.

Here the CDR3 reads CASSPWRGGLRLGDTQYF. The CDR3, as DNA: TGTGCCAGCAGCCCTTGGCGGGGGGGCCTTCGATTAGGAGATACGCAGTATTTT. J is TRBJ2-3 and V is TRBV2, with 9 bases lining up with TRBD2. The length of the CDR3 is 18 residues. V lost 6 bases, J lost 5 bases, and 18 bases stayed unmatched. Germline V gene data show CDR1 as SNHLY and CDR2 as FYNNEI.

This clonotype showed up just a few times. The CDR3 coding sequence is TGTGCCTGGAGGGAGGTTCGAAAGGGGGCGAGCGTCACAGATACGCAGTATTTT. Translating it yields CAWREVRKGASVTDTQYF. The rearrangement joins TRBV30 to TRBJ2-3, with 7 bases lining up with TRBD1. The germline gives CDR1 GTSNPN, CDR2 SVGIG (reference sequence). This CDR3 is built from 18 residues. After removal of 3 bases from V and 2 bases from J, the junction contained 17 bases not matched to a gene.

This clonotype was counted many times. This chain joins TRBV7-4 and TRBJ1-1; no reliable D call. Germline V CDR1 and CDR2: SGHVT, SQSDAQ. This CDR3 has 15 amino acids. Trimming removed 1 base from V and 1 base from J, with 10 bases in between. CDR3: CASSLDPAPNTEAFF. The CDR3 DNA is TGTGCCAGCAGCTTAGATCCGGCCCCGAACACTGAAGCTTTCTTT.

V and J are TRBV19 and TRBJ2-1, with a possible D match to TRBD1 (6 bases). CDR1 LNHDA and CDR2 SQIVND come from the germline V gene (reference sequence). V was trimmed by 6 bases and J by 9 bases, leaving 15 bases between them. The CDR3 totals 13 residues. In DNA form, the CDR3 reads TGTGCCAGTAGCTCACAGGGTTATGCTGAGCAGTTCTTC. Translating gives CASSSQGYAEQFF.

This clonotype occurred a few times. The chain links TRBV6-5 to TRBJ2-1; D gene unclear. Germline lookup yields CDR1 MNHEY and CDR2 SVGAGI. The CDR3 length is 11 residues. The germline V and J ends were trimmed by 2 bases and 9 bases, with 5 bases remaining between them. CDR3 nucleotides: TGTGCCAGCAGTTACAGGACTGAGCAGTTCTTC. Translating gives CASSYRTEQFF.

The table lists this clonotype with many counts. J is TRBJ1-1 and V is TRBV6-2 or TRBV6-3; D remains ambiguous. This CDR3 has 16 amino acids. V gave up 0 bases and J gave up 6 bases, with 17 bases separating them. CDR1 is MNHEY and CDR2 is SVGEGT in the germline V gene. The CDR3 sequence: CASSYSGGLGNAEAFF. In DNA, the CDR3 is TGTGCCAGCAGTTACTCGGGCGGCCTGGGGAATGCTGAAGCTTTCTTT.

This clonotype was counted many times. The chain carries TRBV6-1 and TRBJ2-5; a weak D match, TRBD2 (7 bases). V was pared by 5 bases and J by 4 bases, with 17 bases between. The CDR3 extends over 15 amino acids. Germline-derived CDR1 and CDR2 are MNHNS and SASEGT. The CDR3 loop is CASSYGGGSSETQYF. In DNA, the CDR3 is TGTGCCAGCAGTTATGGGGGCGGGAGCTCAGAGACCCAGTACTTC.